Presented here are 31 T cell receptor beta chains from one specimen sequenced in a study of T cell repertoires in cytomegalovirus infection. One entry per CDR3 protein results from TCRdb running MiXCR on the reads. This table holds about 440,000 distinct CDR3 sequences, 30% to 40% found once. Sequenced material: PBMCs. The receptors shown here come from a human donor in good health (CMV status not recorded). Some clones in this sample may be carry-over from other donors' samples.

In its sample, this clonotype was seen many times. The chain carries TRBV7-6 and TRBJ1-4; tentatively, D is TRBD1 (6 bases). Germline V gives CDR1 SGHVS, CDR2 FNYEAQ. This CDR3 has 12 amino acids. The V gene lost 5 bases and the J gene lost 8 bases, with 9 bases spanning the gap. CDR3 in DNA: TGTGCCAGCAGCCCCCAGGGGGAAAAACTGTTTTTT. It codes for CASSPQGEKLFF. Variable domain in full (rest from reference TRBV7-6 and TRBJ1-4): GAGVSQSPRYKVTKRGQDVALRCDPISGHVSLYWYRQALGQGPEFLTYFNYEAQQDKSGLPNDRFSAERPEGSISTLTIQRTEQRDSAMYRCASSPQGEKLFFGSGTQLSVL.

The chain uses TRBV7-8 and TRBJ1-1; D is unclear. CDR3 length: 13 amino acids. CDR1 is SGHVS and CDR2 is FQNEAQ in the germline V gene. V gave up 2 bases and J gave up 13 bases, with 17 bases separating them. This chain's CDR3 is CASSLSPGREYFF. DNA of the CDR3: TGTGCCAGCAGCTTATCACCAGGACGTGAATATTTCTTT.

This clonotype was seen repeatedly, ten times or more. The V call is TRBV7-8, the J call TRBJ2-5; 9 bases line up with TRBD2. The CDR3 runs 15 residues. Germline trimming cut 5 bases from V and 2 bases from J; bases unmatched to any gene: 6. Germline CDR1 and CDR2: SGHVS and FQNEAQ. The CDR3 protein is CASSPAGGFQETQYF. DNA for the CDR3: TGTGCCAGCAGCCCAGCGGGGGGCTTTCAAGAGACCCAGTACTTC.

Comment on this clonotype: One end of the junction does not line up with germline, which may come from a read error. V usage is TRBV29-1 and J usage is TRBJ1-1; D gene ambiguous. This CDR3 comprises 14 residues. CDR1 and CDR2 from the germline V gene are SQVTM and ANQGSEA. CDR3 nucleotide sequence: TGCAGCGTTGTTAGATTGGCGGGGAACACGGAAGCGTTCTTT. It specifies CSVVRLAGNTEAFF.

The chain carries TRBV11-2 and TRBJ1-1; the D is unclear. In germline, CDR1 is SGHAT, CDR2 FQNNGV. The V end was cut by 4 bases, the J end by 3 bases, with 21 bases between. The CDR3 has 17 amino acids. CDR3 in amino acids: CASSYLPLIGSDTEAFF. Here the CDR3 DNA reads TGTGCCAGCAGCTACCTCCCCCTTATTGGGTCTGACACTGAAGCTTTCTTT.

The chain joins TRBV12-3 or TRBV12-4 to TRBJ2-2; tentatively, D is TRBD1 (6 bases). This CDR3 contains 14 residues. Between the trimmed V and J ends, which lost 3 bases and 7 bases, there was a span of 12 bases. The CDR3 loop reads CASSFAGVHGELFF. The DNA of the CDR3 is TGTGCCAGCAGTTTTGCAGGGGTGCACGGGGAGCTGTTTTTT.

This chain uses TRBV2 with TRBJ1-1; 7 nucleotides line up with TRBD1. The V segment lost 6 bases and the J segment 5 bases; nucleotides outside the gene matches: 9. The CDR3 length is 14 residues. CDR1 SNHLY and CDR2 FYNNEI come from the germline V gene. CDR3 amino acids: CASSAIRGGTEAFF. In DNA, the CDR3 is TGTGCCAGCAGCGCAATCAGGGGGGGGACTGAAGCTTTCTTT.

This clonotype came up once. The chain has TRBV30 and TRBJ2-2; D is uncertain. V was cut by 2 bases and J by 3 bases, with 10 bases left in between. The CDR3 sequence is 14 residues long. Germline V gives CDR1 GTSNPN, CDR2 SVGIG (reference sequence). CDR3 in DNA: TGTGCCTGGAGTTTGGCAGTCTACACCGGGGAGCTGTTTTTT. Translated: CAWSLAVYTGELFF.

This clonotype was counted between two and nine times. The rearrangement links TRBV6-2 or TRBV6-3 to TRBJ2-2; D not certain. CDR1 and CDR2 (germline): MNHEY, SVGEGT. With 6 bases removed from V and 8 bases from J, the gap between germline ends came to 7 bases. The CDR3 length is 11 residues. CDR3 nucleotide sequence: TGTGCCAGCAGAAAGACAGGGGAGCTGTTTTTT. Translated: CASRKTGELFF.

A remark on this clonotype: The germline gene is not matched at one end of the junction; a read error may be the cause. The chain couples TRBV4-1 to TRBJ2-5; D may correspond to TRBD1 or TRBD2 (6 bases each). The CDR3 loop spans 16 amino acids. The germline CDR1 and CDR2 sequences are MGHRA and YSYEKL. CDR3 in amino acids: CASSQVGAGQQETQYF. The DNA for the CDR3 is TGTGCCAGCAGCCAAGTGGGGGCGGGGCAACAAGAGACCCAGTACTTC.

This chain joins TRBV6-2 or TRBV6-3 and TRBJ1-2, with D possibly being TRBD1 (6 bases). V dropped 8 bases and J dropped 3 bases, with 13 bases sitting between them. The CDR3 is made up of 13 amino acids. Germline assignment: CDR1 MNHEY and CDR2 SVGEGT. CDR3 DNA sequence: TGTGCCAGCGGCGGGGGCGCGGACTATGGCTACACCTTC. Its translation: CASGGGADYGYTF.

This chain connects TRBV19 to TRBJ1-3; D is perhaps TRBD1 (6 bases). The germline CDR1 and CDR2 sequences are LNHDA and SQIVND (reference sequence). The V and J ends lost 2 bases and 1 base respectively, with 9 bases between them. The CDR3 is made up of 15 amino acids. The CDR3, as DNA: TGTGCCAGTAGTATATGGAGGGGGTCTGGAAACACCATATATTTT. Translating it yields CASSIWRGSGNTIYF.

This rearrangement joins TRBV6-6 to TRBJ2-1; D is unresolved. Germline V gene sequence: CDR1 MNHNY, CDR2 SVGAGI (reference sequence). This CDR3 spans 13 amino acids. V lost 6 bases and J 4 bases, leaving 10 bases between the germline ends. The CDR3 coding sequence is TGTGCCAGCAGAGTCGACACATACAATGAGCAGTTCTTC. Translated: CASRVDTYNEQFF.

The chain couples TRBV5-1 to TRBJ1-3; weak D call: TRBD1 (5 bases). V gave up 0 bases and J gave up 4 bases, with 17 bases separating them. The germline CDR1 and CDR2 sequences are SGHRS and YFSETQ. CDR3 length: 17 residues. CDR3 loop: CASSLVGAGRGGNTIYF. CDR3 DNA sequence: TGCGCCAGCAGCTTGGTCGGCGCAGGGCGAGGAGGAAACACCATATATTTT.

The V gene is TRBV4-3, the J gene TRBJ1-4, with D tentatively TRBD1 (5 bases). The length of the CDR3 is 14 residues. Per germline, CDR1 LGHNA and CDR2 YSLEER. The ends were cut back, 1 base at V and 3 bases at J, with 6 bases in the middle. For the CDR3, the DNA is TGCGCCAGCAGCCAAGGGGGGGCTAATGAAAAACTGTTTTTT. Encoded protein: CASSQGGANEKLFF.

The chain employs TRBV20-1 and TRBJ2-7; 10 bases align to TRBD1. V shed 5 bases, J shed 3 bases, and the junction held 7 bases outside the gene matches. From germline, CDR1 is DFQATT and CDR2 SNEGSKA (reference sequence). The CDR3 covers 14 residues. The CDR3 bases are TGCAGTGCTGGAACGGGACAGGGGAGCTACGAGCAGTACTTC. Its translation: CSAGTGQGSYEQYF.

About this clonotype: It may be a read error: a sequence one base away is much more abundant. V usage is TRBV24-1 and J usage is TRBJ1-2, with D uncertain. CDR1 and CDR2 from the germline V gene are KGHDR and SFDVKD. The V gene lost 6 bases and the J gene lost 3 bases, with 10 bases spanning the gap. The CDR3 is made up of 13 amino acids. CDR3 sequence: CATSYARDYGYTF. DNA for the CDR3: TGTGCCACCAGTTATGCCCGGGACTATGGCTACACCTTC.

This chain uses TRBV25-1 with TRBJ2-5, with 9 bases aligning to TRBD1. This CDR3 is 15 amino acids long. Germline CDR1 and CDR2: MGHDK and SYGVNS. With 8 bases clipped from V and 3 bases from J, the junction kept 10 bases outside the gene matches. The CDR3 sequence: CASALTGGIEETQYF. The CDR3 DNA is TGTGCCAGCGCCCTGACAGGGGGGATTGAAGAGACCCAGTACTTC.

The chain employs TRBV27 and TRBJ2-3; 8 bases align to TRBD2. The CDR3 covers 15 residues. V was clipped by 6 bases and J by 1 base; unmatched bases: 6. Germline V lookup: CDR1 MNHEY, CDR2 SMNVEV (reference sequence). The CDR3 nucleotides read TGTGCCAGCAGGCCGGGACTAGTGGGCACAGATACGCAGTATTTT. Encoded protein: CASRPGLVGTDTQYF.

This clonotype was observed many times. The chain recombines TRBV7-2 with TRBJ1-5, with D unclear. The CDR3 extends over 17 amino acids. V lost 6 bases, J lost 0 bases, and 18 bases lay in between. Germline V CDR1 and CDR2: SGHTA, FQGNSA. The chain's CDR3 is CASSRLEARYSNQPQHF. The CDR3 DNA follows: TGTGCCAGCAGTAGGCTTGAAGCCCGATATAGCAATCAGCCCCAGCATTTT.

This clonotype has a handful of counts. This rearrangement joins TRBV29-1 to TRBJ2-7; TRBD2 might be the D (6 bases). CDR3 length equals 12 residues. The V gene lost 1 base and the J gene lost 5 bases, with 9 bases spanning the gap. The V gene's germline CDR1 is SQVTM and CDR2 ANQGSEA. CDR3 sequence reads: CSVEVWGDEQYF. CDR3 in DNA: TGCAGCGTTGAAGTTTGGGGGGACGAGCAGTACTTC.

In regard to this clonotype: It may be a read error: a sequence one base away is much more abundant. This chain uses TRBV7-2 with TRBJ2-3, with 12 bases fitting TRBD2. CDR1 SGHTA and CDR2 FQGNSA come from the germline V gene. The CDR3 has 16 residues. The CDR3 loop reads CVSSARLAGDTDTQYF. The CDR3, as DNA: TGTGTCAGCAGCGCGAGACTAGCGGGGGACACAGATACGCAGTATTTT. Complete variable domain (other parts from reference TRBV7-2 and TRBJ2-3): GAGVSQSPSNKVTEKGKDVELRCDPISGHTALYWYRQSLGQGLEFLIYFQGNSAPDKSGLPSDRFSAERTGGSVSTLTIQRTQQEDSAVYLCVSSARLAGDTDTQYFGPGTRLTVL.

This clonotype was seen a few times. The V and J genes are TRBV6-2 or TRBV6-3 and TRBJ1-2, with 11 bases matching TRBD1. CDR1 and CDR2 from the germline V gene are MNHEY and SVGEGT. Trimming at V came to 4 bases and at J to 7 bases, leaving 5 bases not matched to a gene. This CDR3 spans 14 amino acids. The CDR3 protein is CASSSGQGAGGYTF. In DNA form, the CDR3 reads TGTGCCAGCAGTTCCGGACAGGGGGCAGGTGGCTACACCTTC.

This clonotype has only a few counts. This sequence joins TRBV2 and TRBJ2-7, with D tentatively TRBD2 (6 bases). This CDR3 has 14 amino acids. CDR1 SNHLY and CDR2 FYNNEI come from the germline V gene. V gave up 6 bases and J gave up 6 bases, with 18 bases separating them. The CDR3 sequence is CASSYKTSWSEQYF. The CDR3, as DNA: TGTGCCAGCAGCTACAAGACTAGTTGGAGCGAGCAGTACTTC.

The table lists this clonotype with a few counts. J is TRBJ1-1 and V is TRBV11-2; D gene uncertain. The V gene lost 9 bases and the J gene lost 1 base, with 9 bases spanning the gap. The CDR3 is 12 amino acids. Germline loops: CDR1 SGHAT, CDR2 FQNNGV. CDR3 in amino acids: CASGRRNTEAFF. CDR3 bases: TGTGCCAGTGGACGGAGGAACACTGAAGCTTTCTTT. Combining the CDR3 with reference TRBV11-2 and TRBJ1-1 gives the whole variable domain EAGVAQSPRYKIIEKRQSVAFWCNPISGHATLYWYQQILGQGPKLLIQFQNNGVVDDSQLPKDRFSAERLKGVDSTLKIQPAKLEDSAVYLCASGRRNTEAFFGQGTRLTVV.

This clonotype has a count of ten or more. This chain joins TRBV11-2 and TRBJ1-1; no clear D. This CDR3 has 13 residues. Germline lookup yields CDR1 SGHAT and CDR2 FQNNGV. The V and J ends lost 1 base and 10 bases respectively, with 13 bases between them. The CDR3 DNA is TGTGCCAGCAGCTTAGTGGCTGGGGAACCAGCTTTCTTT. The encoded protein is CASSLVAGEPAFF.

This clonotype was recorded once. The chain carries TRBV2 and TRBJ2-1; perhaps TRBD2 as D (7 bases). Germline V lookup: CDR1 SNHLY, CDR2 FYNNEI. V lost 6 bases and J lost 10, with 13 bases in between. The CDR3 length is 12 residues. CDR3 DNA sequence: TGTGCCAGCAGAGGGGGGGGCGCCGAGCAGTTCTTC. Residues: CASRGGGAEQFF.

The V call is TRBV5-1, the J call TRBJ1-1; TRBD1 matches at 8 bases. V lost 6 bases to trimming and J lost 7 bases; unmatched junction nucleotides: 14. The CDR3 totals 15 residues. Germline V gives CDR1 SGHRS, CDR2 YFSETQ. The CDR3, as DNA: TGCGCCAGCAATTTCGCTTCGGAGGACAGGGTTGAAGCTTTCTTT. Protein product: CASNFASEDRVEAFF.

In the case of this clonotype: This clone may be a read error of a much larger clone one base away. The chain employs TRBV12-3 or TRBV12-4 and TRBJ2-1; either TRBD1 or TRBD2 may supply D (6 bases each). The CDR3 spans 17 residues. CDR3 amino acids: CASSSNRGGGASNEPFF. In DNA, the CDR3 is TGTGCCAGCAGTTCCAACCGTGGGGGCGGGGCCAGCAATGAGCCGTTCTTC.

The rearrangement uses TRBV7-9 and TRBJ2-4; D call uncertain. The germline V and J ends were trimmed by 1 base and 6 bases, with 4 bases remaining between them. Germline-derived CDR1 and CDR2 are SEHNR and FQNEAQ (reference sequence). The CDR3 is made up of 12 amino acids. The CDR3 loop is CASSLGGNIQYF. The CDR3 DNA reads TGTGCCAGCAGCTTAGGGGGAAACATTCAGTACTTC.

Regarding this clonotype: A junction end diverges from the germline sequence, so it may reflect a read error. The CDR3 here is CRARVRSMRKQPPHF. In DNA, the CDR3 is TGCAGGGCTAGAGTGAGGTCAATGAGGAAGCAGCCCCCGCATTTT. The chain recombines TRBV20-1 with TRBJ1-5; D gene ambiguous. The CDR3 extends over 15 amino acids. From germline, CDR1 is DFQATT and CDR2 SNEGSKA (reference sequence).